A single sample gave rise to the 12 T cell receptor beta chains below, sequenced in a study of cytomegalovirus exposure and HLA in healthy donors. Amplification used 60 Vbeta primers and 13 Jbeta primers. Sequenced by immunoSEQ multiplex PCR; TCRdb stores in-frame clones only, minus some. Among 100,000 to 140,000 clones listed, roughly 80% were seen once. The sample taken for sequencing was PBMCs. Receptors originate from a man younger than 45 in good health and CMV-seronegative.

The rearrangement joins TRBV6-4 to TRBJ1-3; tentative D call: TRBD1 (5 bases). The V end was cut by 2 bases, the J end by 2 bases, with 10 bases between. Germline V lookup: CDR1 MRHNA, CDR2 SNTAGT. This CDR3 contains 15 residues. Written as DNA, the CDR3 is TGTGCCAGCAGTGACGGGGCAGGGCCTGGAAACACCATATATTTT. It codes for CASSDGAGPGNTIYF.

The chain recombines TRBV13 with TRBJ2-7, with D perhaps matching TRBD2 (6 bases). The V and J ends lost 3 bases and 6 bases respectively, with 9 bases between them. Germline values: CDR1 PRHDT, CDR2 FYEKMQ (reference sequence). CDR3 length equals 12 residues. The DNA for the CDR3 is TGTGCCAGCAGCTTTGGGAGGTTCGAGCAGTACTTC. It is translated as CASSFGRFEQYF.

The chain combines TRBV5-1 with TRBJ1-3; 9 nucleotides align to TRBD1. This CDR3 region has 12 residues. Germline trimming cut 8 bases from V and 7 bases from J; bases unmatched to any gene: 4. Germline values: CDR1 SGHRS, CDR2 YFSETQ. The CDR3 reads CARGTGYNTIYF. The CDR3, as DNA: TGCGCCAGGGGGACAGGGTACAACACCATATATTTT.

The chain employs TRBV6-5 and TRBJ2-7, with TRBD1 matching 12 bases. Germline V gene lookup returns CDR1 MNHEY and CDR2 SVGAGI. CDR3 size: 15 residues. Trimming took 2 bases from V and 6 from J; bases not matched to a gene: 5. CDR3 sequence (DNA): TGTGCCAGCAGTTACGGGGGACAGGGGGCCTCCGAGCAGTACTTC. It codes for CASSYGGQGASEQYF.

V gene TRBV4-1 combines with J gene TRBJ2-5; D is possibly TRBD2 (6 bases). Looked up from germline, CDR1 is MGHRA and CDR2 is YSYEKL. This CDR3 contains 14 residues. The germline V and J ends were trimmed by 5 bases and 5 bases, with 15 bases remaining between them. Here the CDR3 reads CASSTQTRRETQYF. The DNA for the CDR3 is TGCGCCAGCAGCACCCAGACTAGAAGGGAGACCCAGTACTTC.

V is TRBV29-1 and J is TRBJ2-3; 8 bases agree with TRBD2. CDR1 and CDR2 (germline): SQVTM, ANQGSEA. The CDR3 is 15 amino acids. The ends lost 6 bases at V and 3 bases at J; junction bases unmatched: 11. The CDR3 DNA reads as TGCAGCGTGGTACTAGCGGAGAGTCCTACAGATACGCAGTATTTT. It codes for CSVVLAESPTDTQYF.

V and J are TRBV7-8 and TRBJ2-1, with 8 bases identical to TRBD2. CDR3 size: 18 residues. Trimming removed 5 bases from V and 9 bases from J; junction bases left unmatched: 21. The germline gives CDR1 SGHVS, CDR2 FQNEAQ. The CDR3 here is CASSNPGGGSFLAGEQFF. The CDR3 DNA is TGTGCCAGCAGCAACCCGGGGGGGGGCAGTTTTCTAGCTGGTGAGCAGTTCTTC.

The rearrangement links TRBV30 to TRBJ2-3; 8 nucleotides line up with TRBD2. The germline V gene has CDR1 GTSNPN and CDR2 SVGIG (reference sequence). This CDR3 has 17 amino acids. V trimming: 3 bases; J trimming: 4 bases; junction bases outside the gene matches: 15. CDR3 bases: TGTGCCTGGAGGGATTTGGTTCGGGGGGGCCTGCCAGATACGCAGTATTTT. It codes for CAWRDLVRGGLPDTQYF.

This clone was seen a single time. CDR3 nucleotides: TGTGCCAGCAGCGCAACTAGCGGGGGATACATTCAGTACTTC. Translated, it gives CASSATSGGYIQYF. The rearrangement joins TRBV7-2 to TRBJ2-4, with 11 bases fitting TRBD2. The germline CDR1 and CDR2 sequences are SGHTA and FQGNSA. Unmatched junction bases numbered 5, after V lost 5 bases and J lost 8 bases. The CDR3 spans 14 residues.

In the case of this clone: One end of the junction fails to match germline, which may point to a read error. This chain links TRBV7-7 with TRBJ2-5; 8 positions match TRBD2. This CDR3 spans 15 amino acids. Germline CDR1 reads SSHAT; CDR2 reads FNYEAQ (reference sequence). This chain's CDR3 is CASSFVTGGQETQYF. DNA of the CDR3: TGTGCTAGCAGCTTTGTAACGGGGGGGCAAGAGACCCAGTACTTC.

The V call is TRBV7-9, the J call TRBJ2-2; D call uncertain. Looked up from germline, CDR1 is SEHNR and CDR2 is FQNEAQ (reference sequence). This CDR3 contains 14 residues. The V end was cut by 2 bases, the J end by 1 base, with 5 bases between. Here the CDR3 reads CASSLRENTGELFF. The CDR3 DNA sequence: TGTGCCAGCAGCTTACGAGAGAACACCGGGGAGCTGTTTTTT.

The genes are TRBV18 and TRBJ2-3; D unresolved. Trimming pared 4 bases from V and 0 bases from J, leaving 8 bases between. This CDR3 is 14 amino acids long. Per the germline V gene, CDR1 is KGHSH and CDR2 is LQKENI. The CDR3 bases are TGTGCCAGCTCACATACAGCCAGCACAGATACGCAGTATTTT. Translation gives CASSHTASTDTQYF.